The next 17 T cell receptor beta chains were all read from a single sample in a study of blood T cell repertoires in COVID-19 (dated by TCRdb to 2018 to 2020). The library came from the immunoSEQ multiplex PCR assay. TCRdb retrieved this table from immuneACCESS and kept in-frame rearrangements only. Not all clones are present; in checked studies, unresolved V genes account for under half, and no reason is known for the remainder. Here the sample has roughly 430,000 clones; approximately 85% occur a single time. Of the sample, roughly 1.9% is held by the ten largest clones. Sequencing was done on a sample of PBMCs or T cells enriched from blood (not recorded which). All receptors come from a woman in her forties with acute COVID-19.

This sequence joins TRBV18 and TRBJ2-2; D remains ambiguous. This CDR3 has 16 amino acids. Deletions cut 0 bases from V and 0 bases from J, with 8 bases between. The germline V gene encodes CDR1 KGHSH and CDR2 LQKENI. This CDR3 reads CASSPPSGSNTGELFF. The CDR3 coding sequence is TGTGCCAGCTCACCACCATCCGGTTCGAACACCGGGGAGCTGTTTTTT.

The chain uses TRBV6-1 and TRBJ1-1; unclear D gene. CDR1 MNHNS and CDR2 SASEGT come from the germline V gene. V was shortened by 3 bases and J by 3 bases, with 8 bases between the two germline ends. The CDR3 length is 13 residues. This CDR3 is CASSERSYTEAFF. The CDR3, as DNA: TGTGCCAGCAGTGAGCGGAGCTACACTGAAGCTTTCTTT.

The chain combines TRBV7-8 with TRBJ2-2; no reliable D call. The CDR3 contains 14 residues. V dropped 0 bases and J dropped 9 bases, with 11 bases sitting between them. Germline V gene lookup returns CDR1 SGHVS and CDR2 FQNEAQ. CDR3 nucleotide sequence: TGTGCCAGCAGCTTAGCGCGATTTTACCGGGAGCTGTTTTTT. Amino acid sequence: CASSLARFYRELFF.

This rearrangement joins TRBV7-6 to TRBJ1-2; D perhaps matches TRBD1 (5 bases). V lost 5 bases to trimming and J lost 7 bases, with 14 bases between them. The CDR3 length is 13 residues. The germline V gene has CDR1 SGHVS and CDR2 FNYEAQ. CDR3: CASSPGGDFGYTF. CDR3 nucleotides: TGTGCCAGCAGCCCGGGGGGAGATTTTGGCTACACCTTC.

In this sample, this clone turned up once. This chain connects TRBV27 to TRBJ1-2; D possibly corresponds to TRBD1 (5 bases). CDR3 length: 15 residues. Trimming took 2 bases from V and 4 from J, leaving 14 bases between them. The germline V gene encodes CDR1 MNHEY and CDR2 SMNVEV (reference sequence). The CDR3 region has the DNA TGTGCCAGCAGTTTAAAGTGGCAGGGCCCCTATGGCTACACCTTC. Its protein is CASSLKWQGPYGYTF.

The chain links TRBV4-2 to TRBJ1-2, with TRBD1 matching 12 bases. This CDR3 region has 18 residues. Trimming took 1 base from V and 4 from J; bases not matched to a gene: 10. Germline V gene lookup returns CDR1 LGHNA and CDR2 YNFKEQ. This CDR3 is CASSQVAGQGALSYGYTF. CDR3 in DNA: TGTGCCAGCAGCCAAGTGGCGGGACAGGGGGCCCTTTCCTATGGCTACACCTTC.

This clone was counted once. The chain has TRBV12-3 or TRBV12-4 and TRBJ2-7; D not certain. The V and J ends lost 3 bases and 6 bases respectively, with 12 bases between them. The CDR3 is 13 amino acids. This chain's CDR3 is CASSFSSVREQYF. The CDR3 DNA reads as TGTGCCAGCAGTTTTTCTAGTGTCCGCGAGCAGTACTTC.

V and J are TRBV2 and TRBJ2-3, with 10 bases lining up with TRBD2. Losses at the gene ends were 0 bases for V and 6 bases for J; bases not matched to a gene: 9. The CDR3 runs 17 residues. CDR1 and CDR2 from the germline V gene are SNHLY and FYNNEI. CDR3 bases: TGTGCCAGCAGTGAAGCGAGCGGGGGGGCGGGAGTGGATACGCAGTATTTT. Encoded protein: CASSEASGGAGVDTQYF.

This chain connects TRBV3-1 (or the pseudogene TRBV3-2) to TRBJ1-1; D unresolved. Trimming removed 3 bases at V and 8 bases at J, with 10 bases between. Germline CDR1 reads LGHDT; CDR2 reads YNNKEL (reference sequence). The CDR3 loop spans 12 amino acids. The CDR3 loop reads CASSQRFLEAFF. In DNA, the CDR3 is TGTGCCAGCAGCCAGAGGTTTTTGGAAGCTTTCTTT.

The chain carries TRBV6-5 and TRBJ1-1; no clear D. Trimming cost V 0 bases and J 8 bases, with 10 bases left between them. CDR1 MNHEY and CDR2 SVGAGI come from the germline V gene. The CDR3 spans 13 residues. CDR3 sequence (DNA): TGTGCCAGCAGTTACTCACAACAGCTCGAAGCTTTCTTT. This sequence encodes CASSYSQQLEAFF.

V gene TRBV20-1 combines with J gene TRBJ2-3, with 8 bases matching TRBD2. The germline gives CDR1 DFQATT, CDR2 SNEGSKA (reference sequence). Trimming cost V 3 bases and J 6 bases; bases outside gene matches: 5. CDR3 size: 13 residues. The CDR3 is CSASDGGADTQYF. DNA of the CDR3: TGCAGTGCTAGTGACGGGGGGGCGGATACGCAGTATTTT.

The V and J genes are TRBV30 and TRBJ2-5, with a weak D call TRBD1 (5 bases). Looked up from germline, CDR1 is GTSNPN and CDR2 is SVGIG (reference sequence). CDR3 length equals 12 residues. Trimming removed 3 bases from V and 3 bases from J, with 8 bases in between. In nucleotides, the CDR3 is TGTGCCTGGAGCCCCAGGGAAGAGACCCAGTACTTC. It encodes CAWSPREETQYF.

The chain combines TRBV4-1 with TRBJ1-6, with a possible D match to TRBD1 (5 bases). This CDR3 has 14 amino acids. Germline V CDR1 and CDR2: MGHRA, YSYEKL. V lost 3 bases to trimming and J lost 7 bases, with 10 bases between them. The CDR3 sequence is CASSQDRGNSPLHF. The CDR3, as DNA: TGCGCCAGCAGCCAGGACCGGGGGAATTCACCCCTCCACTTT.

This clone was detected many times. The chain joins TRBV9 to TRBJ1-2; 8 nucleotides agree with TRBD1. The ends lost 1 base at V and 3 bases at J; junction bases unmatched: 2. The CDR3 is 14 residues long. Germline V gene lookup returns CDR1 SGDLS and CDR2 YYNGEE. CDR3 DNA: TGTGCCAGCAGCGTACAGGGGGCCGACTATGGCTACACCTTC. Translation: CASSVQGADYGYTF.

The chain has TRBV3-1 (or the pseudogene TRBV3-2) and TRBJ1-2; D is unclear. This CDR3 has 14 residues. Germline CDR1 is LGHDT and CDR2 is YNNKEL (reference sequence). Trimming removed 4 bases at V and 0 bases at J, with 9 bases between. The CDR3 DNA is TGTGCCAGCAGCCTCAGTGGCCCTAACTATGGCTACACCTTC. Translating it yields CASSLSGPNYGYTF.

The chain employs TRBV5-1 and TRBJ2-3, with 14 bases matching TRBD2. The germline gives CDR1 SGHRS, CDR2 YFSETQ. The CDR3 runs 16 residues. The V gene end was trimmed by 4 bases and the J gene end by 4 bases; junction bases not matched to a gene: 5. CDR3 loop: CASSQGLAGAPDTQYF. The CDR3 nucleotides read TGCGCCAGCAGCCAGGGACTAGCGGGGGCCCCAGATACGCAGTATTTT. Full variable domain (rest looked up from reference TRBV5-1 and TRBJ2-3): KAGVTQTPRYLIKTRGQQVTLSCSPISGHRSVSWYQQTPGQGLQFLFEYFSETQRNKGNFPGRFSGRQFSNSRSEMNVSTLELGDSALYLCASSQGLAGAPDTQYFGPGTRLTVL.

The V gene is TRBV9, the J gene TRBJ2-1; weak D call: TRBD1 (6 bases). Germline CDR1 SGDLS, CDR2 YYNGEE. The CDR3 spans 12 residues. Trimming stripped 8 bases from V and 3 bases from J, with 9 bases between. The CDR3 DNA sequence: TGTGCCAGTGGGGGCGGCTACAATGAGCAGTTCTTC. It translates to CASGGGYNEQFF. Based on the CDR3 plus reference TRBV9 and TRBJ2-1, the full variable domain is DSGVTQTPKHLITATGQRVTLRCSPRSGDLSVYWYQQSLDQGLQFLIQYYNGEERAKGNILERFSAQQFPDLHSELNLSSLELGDSALYFCASGGGYNEQFFGPGTRLTVL.